The 29 T cell receptor beta chains listed next were all sequenced from one sample in a study of PD-1 blockade in mismatch repair-deficient tumors. Produced via immunoSEQ multiplex PCR; TCRdb's table is partial and in-frame only. The sample lists fewer than 45,000 clones, about 85% seen once, with roughly 3.9% in the top ten. The starting material was peripheral blood, obtained about 80 weeks after starting pembrolizumab. The source of these receptors is an adult with mismatch repair-deficient cancer.

The V gene is TRBV30, the J gene TRBJ1-3; TRBD1 is a possible D gene (6 bases). V dropped 5 bases and J dropped 3 bases, with 26 bases sitting between them. This CDR3 is 18 amino acids long. The germline V gene has CDR1 GTSNPN and CDR2 SVGIG (reference sequence). The CDR3 is CAWRPVGGDGMLGNTIYF. CDR3 nucleotides: TGTGCCTGGCGGCCAGTAGGGGGGGACGGGATGCTTGGAAACACCATATATTTT.

This sequence joins TRBV6-1 and TRBJ2-7; TRBD1 matches 9 bases. Germline CDR1 is MNHNS and CDR2 is SASEGT. The CDR3 has 15 amino acids. The junction had 10 bases not matched to a gene; V was cut back by 7 bases and J by 3 bases. This chain's CDR3 is CASKLRDRADYEQYF. CDR3 sequence (DNA): TGTGCCAGCAAACTCCGGGACAGGGCAGACTACGAGCAGTACTTC.

This clone was seen more than once but under ten times. This chain joins TRBV30 and TRBJ1-5; D might be TRBD1 (5 bases). Trimming cost V 0 bases and J 2 bases, with 11 bases left between them. The CDR3 has 15 residues. Germline lookup yields CDR1 GTSNPN and CDR2 SVGIG (reference sequence). For the CDR3, the DNA is TGTGCCTGGAGTGTCGCGGGGGGAGGCAATCAGCCCCAGCATTTT. Residues: CAWSVAGGGNQPQHF.

The chain has TRBV5-1 and TRBJ2-3; tentatively, D is TRBD1 (6 bases). V lost 0 bases to trimming and J lost 3 bases, with 14 bases between them. The CDR3 totals 16 residues. The germline V gene encodes CDR1 SGHRS and CDR2 YFSETQ. The CDR3 loop is CASSLGQVVITDTQYF. DNA of the CDR3: TGCGCCAGCAGCTTGGGACAGGTAGTAATAACAGATACGCAGTATTTT.

The chain employs TRBV29-1 and TRBJ2-1; D might be TRBD1 (6 bases). Between the trimmed V and J ends, which lost 6 bases and 5 bases, there was a span of 17 bases. Germline V gene sequence: CDR1 SQVTM, CDR2 ANQGSEA. The CDR3 loop spans 14 amino acids. CDR3 DNA: TGCAGCGTGACAGGACTGCCTTCCAACAATGAGCAGTTCTTC. It specifies CSVTGLPSNNEQFF.

This clone has only a few counts. The chain uses TRBV19 and TRBJ2-3; the D is unclear. This CDR3 contains 15 residues. Germline V CDR1 and CDR2: LNHDA, SQIVND (reference sequence). The V gene lost 3 bases and the J gene lost 1 base, with 11 bases spanning the gap. The CDR3 sequence: CASSINLWGTDTQYF. The CDR3 region has the DNA TGTGCCAGTAGTATTAACCTCTGGGGCACAGATACGCAGTATTTT. Drawing the rest from reference TRBV19 and TRBJ2-3, the complete variable domain is DGGITQSPKYLFRKEGQNVTLSCEQNLNHDAMYWYRQDPGQGLRLIYYSQIVNDFQKGDIAEGYSVSREKKESFPLTVTSAQKNPTAFYLCASSINLWGTDTQYFGPGTRLTVL.

The chain has TRBV19 and TRBJ2-1; 10 bases fit TRBD2. Germline V lookup: CDR1 LNHDA, CDR2 SQIVND (reference sequence). There are 15 residues in the CDR3. The J segment lost 5 bases and the V segment lost 7 bases, leaving 8 bases of the junction unmatched. This chain's CDR3 is CASTLTAGGNNEQFF. CDR3 DNA: TGTGCCAGTACCCTAACAGCGGGAGGGAACAATGAGCAGTTCTTC.

The chain has TRBV11-3 and TRBJ2-3; no clear D gene. This CDR3 has 14 residues. Germline assignment: CDR1 SGHNT and CDR2 YENEEA. V was trimmed by 7 bases and J by 2 bases, leaving 13 bases between them. CDR3 loop: CASIDRKYTDTQYF. As DNA, the CDR3 is TGTGCCAGCATCGACCGCAAGTACACAGATACGCAGTATTTT.

This sequence joins TRBV11-3 and TRBJ2-3; D call uncertain. The CDR3 extends over 11 amino acids. V was cut by 3 bases and J by 3 bases, with 1 base left in between. Germline V gene lookup returns CDR1 SGHNT and CDR2 YENEEA. CDR3 loop: CASSLTDTQYF. The CDR3 DNA follows: TGTGCCAGCAGCTTGACAGATACGCAGTATTTT.

The chain carries TRBV2 and TRBJ1-1; no clear D gene. Trimming left V 3 bases short and J 1 base short, with 9 bases between. This CDR3 comprises 14 residues. The germline V gene encodes CDR1 SNHLY and CDR2 FYNNEI. The CDR3 nucleotides read TGTGCCAGCAGTGAGCGGAAAGCGAACACTGAAGCTTTCTTT. It yields the protein CASSERKANTEAFF.

The V and J genes are TRBV4-2 and TRBJ2-1; D is undetermined. This CDR3 has 14 amino acids. Trimming took 1 base from V and 9 from J, leaving 13 bases between them. Germline loops: CDR1 LGHNA, CDR2 YNFKEQ. This CDR3 reads CASSQGAESSEQFF. CDR3 bases: TGTGCCAGCAGCCAAGGGGCAGAGAGTAGTGAGCAGTTCTTC.

This chain uses TRBV5-4 with TRBJ2-1, with D perhaps matching TRBD2 (7 bases). Deletions cut 4 bases from V and 4 bases from J, with 21 bases between. Germline V gene data show CDR1 as SGHNT and CDR2 as YYREEE (reference sequence). This CDR3 is built from 17 residues. Here the CDR3 DNA reads TGTGCCAGCAGCCCGCCGCCGGAGGGGGGGATATACAATGAGCAGTTCTTC. It translates to CASSPPPEGGIYNEQFF.

This chain links TRBV30 with TRBJ2-1, with 10 bases that match TRBD1. Germline CDR1 and CDR2: GTSNPN and SVGIG (reference sequence). V dropped 0 bases and J dropped 7; count of bases not matched to a gene: 15. This CDR3 spans 18 amino acids. The DNA for the CDR3 is TGTGCCTGGAGTGTACGGGAGTTTGGGGGACAGGGGAATAATGAGCAGTTCTTC. Translated: CAWSVREFGGQGNNEQFF. The variable domain in full, with the rest retrieved from reference TRBV30 and TRBJ2-1, is SQTIHQWPATLVQPVGSPLSLECTVEGTSNPNLYWYRQAAGRGLQLLFYSVGIGQISSEVPQNLSASRPQDRQFILSSKKLLLSDSGFYLCAWSVREFGGQGNNEQFFGPGTRLTVL.

The chain combines TRBV10-1 with TRBJ2-1; D unresolved. This CDR3 has 14 residues. With 0 bases removed from V and 5 bases from J, the gap between germline ends came to 8 bases. Germline V gene sequence: CDR1 WNHNN, CDR2 SYGVQD (reference sequence). The CDR3 DNA is TGCGCCAGCAGTGAGTCTCGCCGAGACAATGAGCAGTTCTTC. Residues: CASSESRRDNEQFF.

This chain links TRBV30 with TRBJ2-7; 9 bases map to TRBD2. The CDR3 extends over 13 amino acids. Germline V gene lookup returns CDR1 GTSNPN and CDR2 SVGIG (reference sequence). Losses at the gene ends were 4 bases for V and 3 bases for J; bases not matched to a gene: 4. The CDR3 bases are TGTGCCTGGAAGCTAGCGGGGTACTACGAGCAGTACTTC. Protein product: CAWKLAGYYEQYF.

This chain uses TRBV5-4 with TRBJ2-7; maybe TRBD1 (5 bases). CDR3 size: 14 residues. With 1 base removed from V and 2 bases from J, the gap between germline ends came to 10 bases. Germline V gene sequence: CDR1 SGHNT, CDR2 YYREEE (reference sequence). This chain's CDR3 is CASSLKGIPYEQYF. CDR3 sequence (DNA): TGTGCCAGCAGCTTGAAGGGGATTCCCTACGAGCAGTACTTC.

V usage is TRBV7-9 and J usage is TRBJ1-2; D ambiguous. There are 15 residues in the CDR3. Germline values: CDR1 SEHNR, CDR2 FQNEAQ (reference sequence). The ends were cut back, 5 bases at V and 0 bases at J, with 13 bases in the middle. The CDR3, as DNA: TGTGCCAGCAGCACACCCACTACAACTAACTATGGCTACACCTTC. Protein sequence: CASSTPTTTNYGYTF.

This clone has a single count. This chain links TRBV19 with TRBJ2-5, with TRBD2 matching over 8 bases. Germline CDR1 reads LNHDA; CDR2 reads SQIVND (reference sequence). Trimming took 1 base from V and 2 from J; bases not matched to a gene: 9. CDR3 length: 17 amino acids. CDR3 DNA: TGTGCCAGTAGTATAGGAGGGCTAGCGGGCGGACAAGAGACCCAGTACTTC. It codes for CASSIGGLAGGQETQYF.

The V gene is TRBV21-1, the J gene TRBJ2-5; the DNA was not used to check the table's D call, TRBD2. TRBV21-1 is deemed a pseudogene. The CDR3 consists of 15 residues. This CDR3 reads CASSKGGGRKETQYF. The CDR3 DNA reads TGTGCCAGCAGCAAAGGTGGCGGGAGGAAAGAGACCCAGTACTTC.

The rearrangement joins TRBV28 to TRBJ2-4, with 9 bases matching TRBD1. The CDR3 has 18 amino acids. Germline V lookup: CDR1 MDHEN, CDR2 SYDVKM. The ends lost 7 bases at V and 0 bases at J; junction bases unmatched: 13. The CDR3 loop reads CASTRDRARLGAKNIQYF. CDR3 nucleotide sequence: TGTGCCAGCACTCGGGACAGGGCCCGTCTAGGAGCCAAAAACATTCAGTACTTC.

This chain joins TRBV11-2 and TRBJ1-1; 7 positions match TRBD1. Trimming cost V 2 bases and J 4 bases; bases outside gene matches: 7. Germline-derived CDR1 and CDR2 are SGHAT and FQNNGV. This CDR3 spans 15 amino acids. The CDR3 spells CASSLLGAGGTEAFF. The CDR3 DNA reads TGTGCCAGCAGCTTATTGGGGGCAGGGGGCACTGAAGCTTTCTTT.

This clone was observed once. The V and J genes are TRBV5-1 and TRBJ2-1, with no clear D. The V gene's germline CDR1 is SGHRS and CDR2 YFSETQ. The germline V and J ends were trimmed by 0 bases and 3 bases, with 13 bases remaining between them. The CDR3 is 16 residues long. CDR3 sequence reads: CASSLGGVGVYNEQFF. The CDR3 nucleotides are TGCGCCAGCAGCTTGGGAGGTGTAGGAGTCTACAATGAGCAGTTCTTC.

This chain connects TRBV4-1 to TRBJ1-5, with unresolved D. This CDR3 has 17 residues. The V end was cut by 0 bases, the J end by 7 bases, with 19 bases between. In germline, CDR1 is MGHRA, CDR2 YSYEKL. CDR3 residues: CASSQDREVPDGQPQHF. The CDR3 nucleotides are TGCGCCAGCAGCCAAGATCGGGAAGTCCCGGACGGACAGCCCCAGCATTTT.

The chain combines TRBV11-2 with TRBJ2-1; no reliable D call. The V and J ends lost 8 bases and 6 bases respectively, with 8 bases between them. The CDR3 runs to 11 residues. CDR1 and CDR2 (germline): SGHAT, FQNNGV. The CDR3 sequence is CASSVRNEQFF. CDR3 bases: TGTGCCAGCTCCGTGCGCAATGAGCAGTTCTTC.

V and J are TRBV4-2 and TRBJ1-1; TRBD1 is a possible D gene (6 bases). Germline V gene data show CDR1 as LGHNA and CDR2 as YNFKEQ. There are 14 residues in the CDR3. Trimming shortened V by 1 base and J by 6 bases, and 12 bases separated the two germline ends. CDR3 nucleotide sequence: TGTGCCAGCAGCCAAGTCGCAGGGGTTCCTGAAGCTTTCTTT. Translated, it gives CASSQVAGVPEAFF.

V is TRBV13 and J is TRBJ2-1; D is possibly TRBD1 or TRBD2 (5 bases each). V lost 8 bases to trimming and J lost 8 bases, with 19 bases between them. Germline loops: CDR1 PRHDT, CDR2 FYEKMQ (reference sequence). The CDR3 is 14 amino acids. CDR3 amino acids: CASEPRVLGDEQFF. In DNA form, the CDR3 reads TGTGCCAGCGAACCCAGGGTTTTGGGGGATGAGCAGTTCTTC.

The J gene is TRBJ1-2, the V gene TRBV19; no clear D gene. V gave up 10 bases and J gave up 0 bases, with 9 bases separating them. The CDR3 is 12 amino acids. Per the germline V gene, CDR1 is LNHDA and CDR2 is SQIVND (reference sequence). CDR3: CATGKSNYGYTF. The CDR3 DNA follows: TGTGCCACCGGGAAGTCTAACTATGGCTACACCTTC.

This clone was seen a few times. This chain connects TRBV5-4 to TRBJ1-3; no clear D gene. The V end was cut by 5 bases, the J end by 0 bases, with 18 bases between. This CDR3 comprises 17 residues. Germline assignment: CDR1 SGHNT and CDR2 YYREEE (reference sequence). Written as DNA, the CDR3 is TGTGCCAGCAGTCCACCACAAGGAACTGGCTCTGGAAACACCATATATTTT. Its translation is CASSPPQGTGSGNTIYF.

This clone turned up a few times. The chain employs TRBV5-1 and TRBJ2-7; 10 nucleotides agree with TRBD1. The J segment lost 5 bases and the V segment lost 6 bases, leaving 8 bases of the junction unmatched. The CDR3 is 14 amino acids. Germline CDR1 and CDR2: SGHRS and YFSETQ. Here the CDR3 reads CASTPGQGFHEQYF. The CDR3 DNA is TGCGCCAGCACACCGGGACAGGGGTTCCACGAGCAGTACTTC.